One TCR beta chain is described in this entry. Its antigen is still unknown. It has no much larger one-base neighbor in the sample; base qualities were not kept. The V end loses 0 bases and the J end loses 4 bases, and a stretch of 9 bases separates them. From the cysteine up to the phenylalanine, the CDR3 has a length of 14 residues. The only DNA kept is the CDR3, 42 bases in frame from the first base. CDR1 and CDR2, looked up from the germline V gene, are SGHDN and FVKESK. These data originate in a study of human T cells and chemical hapten exposure (dated by TCRdb to about 2021). Background for the entire study: For sensitization, 2% DPC in acetone was applied to a roughly 2 cm by roughly 2 cm area of upper inner arm skin. Patients additionally received weekly therapeutic DPC doses to the scalp throughout the approximately 24-week study period. Patch testing was done on the upper back using Finn chambers containing 0.01% DPC, and results were scored after 6 days according to International Contact Dermatitis Research Group standards. Most of the patients in the cohort were female, and the cohort covered alopecia areata with under or over 50% scalp involvement, alopecia totalis and alopecia universalis. The libraries were sequenced as a pool, and the TCR yield per sample differed mostly because of small variations in library volumes within the pool. Peripheral blood TCR repertoire changes were tracked in vivo in alopecia patients during primary and secondary sensitization to the hapten diphenylcyclopropenone (DPC). Blood samples were taken from patients before sensitization (week 0) and then at 2, 6 and about 24 weeks after DPC sensitization. About 29 alopecia patients gave blood for TCR sequencing at one to four time points (pre-sensitization, 2, 6 and 24 weeks). Here is what the overall study found, with its caveats: Because every patient had alopecia, a presumed autoimmune disease, the patients' immune response might differ from that of healthy individuals. Patch test score correlated positively with the number of PT1 expanded TCRs, reaching significance at thresholds 8, 16 and 32 but not at 4. Compared with pre-sensitization or healthy control sets, expanded TCRs formed significantly more large CDR3 similarity clusters, which is consistent with antigen-driven responses. After repeated subsampling, changes were observed in the strength of the expansion versus patch-test correlation and in the threshold at which the correlation became significant. The number of TCRs above 1 in 1000 frequency did not change with DPC sensitization; there was no evidence of global repertoire structure alterations.

The sample's time point, from its label and the paper: pre-sensitization, week 0. The treatment or condition label here, explained by the study, means: therapeutic diphenylcyclopropenone sensitization with weekly scalp DPC. At each patch-test visit, blood was drawn before the patch test was applied. Patients were considered eligible if aged 18 to 70, diagnosed with alopecia and deemed suitable for DPC therapy, and patients were excluded if pregnant. Total RNA was extracted from unfractionated whole blood collected in Tempus Blood RNA tubes. The method was RACE. The sample was run on a NextSeq 500. Library preparation attached unique molecular identifiers to individual cDNA molecules for quantitative, reproducible TCR counting. From each blood RNA sample, both TCR alpha and TCR beta chains were sequenced. The authors processed their data as follows. The median number of TCRs per sample was 95,638, ranging from roughly 23,224 to 690,600. V, J and CDR3 annotation of the TCR reads was carried out using the Decombinator software suite. Every sample was subsampled to the same number of TCRs (28,000) for the PS versus PT1 abundance plots. Expanded TCRs were defined as absent before sensitization and observed at least eight times at the 2-week time point. The public reads were quality trimmed at Q25 with fastp and then assembled into clones with MiXCR by TCRdb, keeping productive beta chains. Here each entry gathers all rows of one CDR3 protein and keeps the most common genes and DNA. It is TCRdb's table, rather than the study itself, that gives the V and J calls and clone size. The sample data list approximately 320,000 distinct CDR3 sequences, and 4.5% to 5.5% of these were observed just once. The ten largest clones add up to 7% to 10% of the sample.

The TCR sequence derives from a woman aged 18-30 years with alopecia areata. Some clones in this sample may be carry-over from other donors' samples. This specimen was whole blood, taken in connection with sensitization to the hapten diphenylcyclopropenone (DPC). The rearranged chain carries TRBV14 and TRBJ1-1, with the D gene call left open. The DNA sequence follows: TGTGCCAGCAGCCAAGATCCTGGCGGCACTGAAGCTTTCTTT. This codes for CASSQDPGGTEAFF.